This T cell receptor beta chain was sequenced for a study of Ad26.COV2.S vaccination and SARS-CoV-2 variants. Background on the study: Ad26.COV2.S shots went into the muscle once or twice, 56 days apart.

Sequencing used immunoSEQ multiplex PCR; TCRdb keeps in-frame clones, though not all of them. There are roughly 380,000 clones in the sample; over 75% occur only once, and about 3.4% lies in the top ten. Trimming left V 4 bases short and J 2 bases short, with 12 bases between. This CDR3 comprises 15 residues. Germline V gene sequence: CDR1 MNHEY, CDR2 SVGAGI. The treatment: over 15 received Ad26.COV2.S at low or high dose, single or two shots; 5 received placebo; per-sample allocation not given. The investigators took samples on day 63 after the first vaccine or placebo injection. This chain connects TRBV6-5 to TRBJ1-3, with D possibly matching TRBD1 (6 bases). The sample here was peripheral blood, taken in a trial of Ad26.COV2.S vaccine versus placebo. This TCR derives from a person between 18 and 59 years old who received the Ad26.COV2.S COVID-19 vaccine or a placebo. The CDR3 sequence is CASSWGGGTGNTIYF. The CDR3 bases are TGTGCCAGCAGTTGGGGAGGGGGAACTGGAAACACCATATATTTT.